The 10 T cell receptor beta chains given below trace back to one sample, sequenced in a study of blood T cell repertoires in COVID-19. Here immunoSEQ multiplex PCR was the method, and the copy in TCRdb shows in-frame clones only, minus some. The data contain 200,000 to 250,000 clones, 90% to 95% of them seen just once; the ten biggest clones take up around 1.8%. The specimen was PBMCs or T cells enriched from blood (not recorded which). Receptor source: a woman aged 18-29 years who had recovered from COVID-19.

V usage is TRBV7-2 and J usage is TRBJ2-1, with TRBD2 matching 10 bases. V lost 1 base and J lost 10; bases outside the gene matches: 10. The CDR3 sequence is 16 residues long. Germline CDR1 and CDR2: SGHTA and FQGNSA. The CDR3 loop is CASSLVSLAGAPEQFF. In nucleotides, the CDR3 is TGTGCCAGCAGCTTAGTATCGCTAGCGGGAGCCCCCGAGCAGTTCTTC.

This chain joins TRBV4-1 and TRBJ1-3; 8 bases fit TRBD1. V trimming: 1 base; J trimming: 0 bases; junction bases outside the gene matches: 2. The CDR3 has 16 amino acids. Looked up from germline, CDR1 is MGHRA and CDR2 is YSYEKL. Here the CDR3 reads CASSQGTGISGNTIYF. CDR3 coding DNA: TGCGCCAGCAGCCAAGGGACAGGGATCTCTGGAAACACCATATATTTT.

The rearrangement links TRBV28 to TRBJ2-7; 8 bases match TRBD1. Germline values: CDR1 MDHEN, CDR2 SYDVKM. After removal of 8 bases from V and 2 bases from J, the junction contained 8 bases not matched to a gene. The CDR3 loop spans 14 amino acids. DNA for the CDR3: TGTGCCAGCCGCTCCGGGACAGGAGCCTACGAGCAGTACTTC. It yields the protein CASRSGTGAYEQYF.

The chain recombines TRBV20-1 with TRBJ1-1; TRBD1 is a possible D gene (6 bases). The length of the CDR3 is 14 residues. Germline values: CDR1 DFQATT, CDR2 SNEGSKA (reference sequence). Trimming left V 3 bases short and J 1 base short, with 12 bases between. As DNA, the CDR3 is TGCAGTGCTAGTTCTCTGGGGGCGAACACTGAAGCTTTCTTT. It is translated as CSASSLGANTEAFF.

The chain combines TRBV7-2 with TRBJ2-7; 7 bases are a match to TRBD1. The CDR3 totals 15 residues. V lost 5 bases, J lost 2 bases, and 9 bases stayed unmatched. CDR1 is SGHTA and CDR2 is FQGNSA in the germline V gene. DNA of the CDR3: TGTGCCAGCAGCCTGACAGGGAACGCCGCCTACGAGCAGTACTTC. Residues: CASSLTGNAAYEQYF.

V gene TRBV5-1 combines with J gene TRBJ2-1; D unclear. Trimming took 3 bases from V and 0 from J, leaving 16 bases between them. CDR3 length: 17 amino acids. Germline V gives CDR1 SGHRS, CDR2 YFSETQ. The CDR3 is CASSSVPRQDSYNEQFF. DNA of the CDR3: TGCGCCAGCAGCTCGGTGCCCCGCCAGGACTCCTACAATGAGCAGTTCTTC.

This clone was detected a few times. This rearrangement joins TRBV6-5 to TRBJ1-2; 11 bases are a match to TRBD1. The CDR3 has 16 amino acids. V gave up 2 bases and J gave up 2 bases; unmatched junction bases: 4. Looked up from germline, CDR1 is MNHEY and CDR2 is SVGAGI. The CDR3 here is CASSYRRTGGNYGYTF. As DNA, the CDR3 is TGTGCCAGCAGTTACCGCCGGACAGGGGGCAACTATGGCTACACCTTC.

V and J are TRBV2 and TRBJ1-2, with D possibly TRBD1 on 5 matching bases. Looked up from germline, CDR1 is SNHLY and CDR2 is FYNNEI. This CDR3 contains 13 residues. V was clipped by 5 bases and J by 4 bases, with 11 bases between them. As DNA, the CDR3 is TGTGCCAGCAGTATAGACAGACTCTATGGCTACACCTTC. Its translation: CASSIDRLYGYTF.

J is TRBJ1-1 and V is TRBV18, with D possibly TRBD1 on 6 matching bases. V lost 3 bases and J lost 4, with 15 bases in between. The germline CDR1 and CDR2 sequences are KGHSH and LQKENI. This CDR3 has 15 amino acids. CDR3 residues: CASSPPLLGGTEAFF. CDR3 nucleotide sequence: TGTGCCAGCTCACCCCCGTTGTTAGGGGGCACTGAAGCTTTCTTT.

V and J are TRBV14 and TRBJ2-2; D call uncertain. Trimming cost V 4 bases and J 6 bases, with 9 bases left between them. This CDR3 is 13 amino acids long. Germline CDR1 reads SGHDN; CDR2 reads FVKESK. CDR3: CASSPGFPGELFF. The CDR3 coding sequence is TGTGCCAGCAGCCCCGGGTTTCCCGGGGAGCTGTTTTTT.